This T cell receptor beta chain appears in the sequencing data of a study of shared clonotypes between healthy human individuals. Clones were sequenced by immunoSEQ multiplex PCR, and TCRdb holds only the in-frame ones, with some missing. Here the sample spans under 200,000 clones, 80% to 95% being singletons. This CDR3 has 14 amino acids. V was clipped by 5 bases and J by 5 bases; unmatched bases: 4. Germline assignment: CDR1 SEHNR and CDR2 FQNEAQ (reference sequence). Study-wide points: For naive CD4 cells, 4% to 6% of clonotypes were shared across a handful of donors.

Notes on this clone: Its matching antigen is unknown.

The TCR sequence derives from a woman in her thirties in good health. The chain joins TRBV7-9 to TRBJ2-2, with TRBD1 matching 8 bases. Input material: naive CD4+ T cells sorted from blood. Subset given: CD45RA+ positively selected. This chain's CDR3 is CASSGQGATGELFF. The CDR3 nucleotides read TGTGCCAGCAGCGGGCAGGGGGCTACCGGGGAGCTGTTTTTT.